The next 7 T cell receptor beta chains were all read from a single sample in a study of post-analysis software for immune sequencing data. Tagging with unique molecular identifiers was a feature of the TCR beta cDNA libraries. TCRdb redid the calling of the PCR reads with MiXCR, one entry per CDR3 protein. The sample has approximately 460,000 distinct CDR3 sequences, 45% seen once; the top ten hold 12%. Study outcomes and limitations: Patients carried a handful of TRBV segments more frequently than controls did, and TRBV5-6, TRBV5-1 and TRBV20-1 were among them.

Which antigens these TCRs recognize remains unknown. Sequences were obtained from blood. These receptors came from a girl aged 10 to 17 with multiple sclerosis.

The CDR3 protein is CASSDPGGDSPLHF. CDR3 nucleotides: TGTGCCAGCAGTGATCCCGGCGGCGATTCACCCCTCCACTTT. The chain carries TRBV6-1 and TRBJ1-6; D is unresolved. Germline loops: CDR1 MNHNS, CDR2 SASEGT. Trimming removed 3 bases at V and 8 bases at J, with 11 bases between. CDR3 length: 14 residues.

This clonotype was picked up a small number of times. V usage is TRBV7-2 and J usage is TRBJ1-2, with 9 positions matching TRBD1. The CDR3 spans 15 residues. Trimming took 1 base from V and 4 from J; bases not matched to a gene: 4. The germline V gene encodes CDR1 SGHTA and CDR2 FQGNSA. The CDR3 coding sequence is TGTGCCAGCAGCTTAGGCGGGACAGGGTCCTATGGCTACACCTTC. Amino acids: CASSLGGTGSYGYTF.

The rearrangement joins TRBV14 to TRBJ2-3; no clear D gene. The V end was cut by 4 bases, the J end by 2 bases, with 13 bases between. The CDR3 consists of 15 residues. The germline V gene has CDR1 SGHDN and CDR2 FVKESK. CDR3 residues: CASSLESFPTDTQYF. In DNA, the CDR3 is TGTGCCAGCAGCCTCGAGAGTTTCCCCACAGATACGCAGTATTTT.

A word on this clonotype: Sequence at one end of the junction differs from germline and may be a read error. The rearrangement joins TRBV3-1 to TRBJ2-1; D is unclear. Germline V gene sequence: CDR1 LGHDT, CDR2 YNNKEL (reference sequence). CDR3 length: 14 residues. This CDR3 is CTSSQDSSDNEQFF. The CDR3 region has the DNA TGTACCAGCAGCCAAGATTCCAGTGACAATGAGCAGTTCTTC.

This clonotype turned up a few times. V gene TRBV14 combines with J gene TRBJ1-1; 9 bases are shared with TRBD1. The CDR3 is 17 residues long. J gave up 0 bases and V 1 base, and 6 bases lay outside the gene matches. Germline V gene lookup returns CDR1 SGHDN and CDR2 FVKESK. The CDR3 region is CASSQGGTGGLNTEAFF. The CDR3 DNA is TGTGCCAGCAGCCAAGGTGGAACAGGGGGCCTGAACACTGAAGCTTTCTTT.

The chain has TRBV7-9 and TRBJ2-3; D call uncertain. Germline values: CDR1 SEHNR, CDR2 FQNEAQ (reference sequence). The CDR3 contains 14 residues. The V gene lost 5 bases and the J gene lost 0 bases, with 9 bases spanning the gap. DNA for the CDR3: TGTGCCAGCAGCACGGGCCCAAGCACAGATACGCAGTATTTT. It translates to CASSTGPSTDTQYF.

The chain uses TRBV12-3 or TRBV12-4 and TRBJ2-7; D is perhaps TRBD1 (5 bases). Between the trimmed V and J ends, which lost 6 bases and 0 bases, there was a span of 12 bases. The CDR3 contains 14 residues. The CDR3 coding sequence is TGTGCCAGCAGCCAAACCAGGGACTCCTACGAGCAGTACTTC. This encodes CASSQTRDSYEQYF.